This TCR beta chain is from a study of siplizumab effects on memory and regulatory T cells. Comment on this clone: Its antigen is still unknown.

Study results and limitations: The alloreactive clones that mapped to unstimulated subsets made up only a minor fraction. In unstimulated cells, naive T cells appeared more diverse than memory T cells and seemed major alloresponse contributors.

This CDR3 comprises 14 residues. V was trimmed by 5 bases and J by 3 bases, leaving 13 bases between them. The V gene's germline CDR1 is SGHTA and CDR2 FQGNSA. TCRdb's table, derived via immunoSEQ multiplex PCR, lists solely in-frame clones and lacks some. The profile shows roughly 100,000 clones, approximately 94% of them singletons. The sequence was obtained from a human donor in good health. Source material: CD4+ T cells sorted from blood. This chain joins TRBV7-2 and TRBJ1-1; D gene unclear. The CDR3 loop reads CASSTNLGYTEAFF. DNA of the CDR3: TGTGCCAGCAGCACAAATCTCGGATACACTGAAGCTTTCTTT. Looking up the rest from reference TRBV7-2 and TRBJ1-1 gives the full variable domain: GAGVSQSPSNKVTEKGKDVELRCDPISGHTALYWYRQSLGQGLEFLIYFQGNSAPDKSGLPSDRFSAERTGGSVSTLTIQRTQQEDSAVYLCASSTNLGYTEAFFGQGTRLTVV.